This entry describes one TCR beta chain. Produced via immunoSEQ multiplex PCR; TCRdb's table is partial and in-frame only. The table shows 100,000 to 120,000 clones, with 72% occurring only once. V was pared by 1 base and J by 0 bases, with 11 bases of the junction left unmatched. From germline, CDR1 is MNHEY and CDR2 SMNVEV (reference sequence). The CDR3 is made up of 19 amino acids. The sample belongs to a study of blood T cell repertoires in COVID-19. Input material: peripheral blood. The source is a woman aged 60-70 years with acute or convalescent COVID-19. The V gene is TRBV27, the J gene TRBJ2-2, with TRBD1 matching 7 bases. CDR3 amino acids: CASSLYGLGTASNTGELFF. CDR3 nucleotides: TGTGCCAGCAGTTTATATGGCTTGGGGACAGCATCGAACACCGGGGAGCTGTTTTTT.